This TCR beta chain comes out of a study of post-analysis software for immune sequencing data. Germline CDR1 reads SQVTM; CDR2 reads ANQGSEA. CDR3 length equals 15 residues. The J segment lost 0 bases and the V segment lost 4 bases, leaving 6 bases of the junction unmatched. General study results and limits: Comparison of patients with controls showed a handful of TRBV segments more frequent in patients, TRBV5-6, TRBV5-1 and TRBV20-1 among them.

Sequencing libraries made from TCR beta cDNA carried unique molecular identifiers. TCRdb itself ran the PCR reads through MiXCR, one entry per CDR3 protein. The top ten hold around 10% of the sample, which has about half a million distinct CDR3 sequences, 40% to 55% seen once. This clonotype was seen a few times. Its target is unknown. Source material: blood. The sequence derives from a girl aged 10 to 17 with multiple sclerosis. The V call is TRBV29-1, the J call TRBJ1-5; TRBD1 agrees at 7 bases. The CDR3 protein is CSVALTGDSNQPQHF. Here the CDR3 DNA reads TGCAGCGTTGCCTTAACAGGGGATAGCAATCAGCCCCAGCATTTT.